This is a list of T cell receptor beta chains from one sample in a study of metastatic and nonmetastatic thyroid tumors. TCRdb reassembled clones from the PCR reads with MiXCR. The table lists around 20,000 clones, approximately 40% of them singletons. Sequencing input: tumor tissue. These receptors all come from a female donor with papillary thyroid cancer or a benign thyroid nodule (not recorded which). Some clones in this sample may be carry-over from other donors' samples. CDR3s include the opening cysteine and the closing phenylalanine or tryptophan. A D gene is named only where the DNA matches it firmly. Clone size is given for some rows only: seen once, a few or many times, or a class if the clone is expanded.

V gene,clone size,D gene,J gene,CDR3 DNA,CDR3 protein
TRBV11-1,few,TRBD2,TRBJ2-3,TGTGCCAGCAGCTCCGGGACTAGCCCTAGCACAGATACGCAGTATTTT,CASSSGTSPSTDTQYF
TRBV4-1,NA,TRBD2,TRBJ2-2,TGCGCCAGCAGCCAAGATTGGCTAGCGGGGCACACCGGGGAGCTGTTTTTT,CASSQDWLAGHTGELFF
TRBV28,few,NA,TRBJ2-3,TGTGCCAGCAGTTGGGAGGGCACAGATACGCAGTATTTT,CASSWEGTDTQYF
TRBV6-1,few,NA,TRBJ1-1,TGTGCCAGCCAGTCCCTCGGGGACACTGAAGCTTTCTTT,CASQSLGDTEAFF
TRBV28,few,NA,TRBJ2-2,TGTGCCAGCAGAATAGCGAACACCGGGGAGCTGTTTTTT,CASRIANTGELFF
TRBV27,NA,NA,TRBJ2-1,TGTGCCAGCAGTACCAAGCGGGACAGGTCAACCAATGAGCAGTTCTTC,CASSTKRDRSTNEQFF
TRBV6-1,NA,TRBD2,TRBJ2-7,TGTGCCAGCAGCGATCGGACTAGCGGGAGGGGCGAGCAGTACTTC,CASSDRTSGRGEQYF
TRBV7-2,many,TRBD2,TRBJ2-2,TGTGCCAGCAGCTTAGCCAGCGGTGGACTAGCGGGGGGTACCGGGGAGCTGTTTTTT,CASSLASGGLAGGTGELFF
TRBV27,NA,TRBD2,TRBJ2-7,TGTGCCAGCACCGCTCGGGGGGGTGCGCGCTACGAGCAGTACTTC,CASTARGGARYEQYF
TRBV6-8,NA,TRBD1,TRBJ1-6,TGTGCCAGCAGTAAGACAGGGATAAATTCACCCCTCCACTTT,CASSKTGINSPLHF
TRBV18,NA,TRBD1,TRBJ2-1,TGTGCCAGCTCACTCGGGACAGGGTTAGGCAATGAGCAGTTCTTC,CASSLGTGLGNEQFF
TRBV15,NA,NA,TRBJ2-2,TGTGCCACCAGCAGAGATCGGATTGGCAGGGGAGAGGAGCTGTTTTTT,CATSRDRIGRGEELFF
TRBV2,NA,TRBD1,TRBJ1-2,TGTGCCAGCAGTCTCACAGGGGGCAGGTATGGCTACACCTTC,CASSLTGGRYGYTF
TRBV6-1,few,NA,TRBJ2-1,TGTGCCGCTATACTGACCGCAGGAAGTACGTTCTTC,CAAILTAGSTFF
TRBV2,few,NA,TRBJ1-2,TGTGCCAGCATTGTAGCGAGGTATGGCTACACCTTC,CASIVARYGYTF
TRBV6-1,few,NA,TRBJ1-5,TGTGCCAGCAGTTGGAGCAGGGAAGGACAGCCCCAACATTTT,CASSWSREGQPQHF
TRBV6-4,few,TRBD1,TRBJ2-1,TGTGCCAGCAGCCAGGGGGAGTCGGATGAGCAGTTCTTC,CASSQGESDEQFF
TRBV27,NA,TRBD1,TRBJ1-1,TGTGCCAGCAGTCCGACAGGGCCGCGGACTGAAGCTTTCTTT,CASSPTGPRTEAFF
TRBV13,NA,NA,TRBJ1-1,TGTGCCAGCAGTGGAACAGGCTTTTCCCTACCGAACACTGAAGCTTTCTTT,CASSGTGFSLPNTEAFF
TRBV6-1,few,TRBD2,TRBJ2-3,TGTGCCAGCAGTGAAGAGGGTGGGAGGGCAGATACGCAGTATTTT,CASSEEGGRADTQYF
TRBV19,NA,NA,TRBJ1-5,TGTGCCAGTAGTATACCGACAGTTACGTTTATTCAGCCCCAGCATTTT,CASSIPTVTFIQPQHF
TRBV6-1,NA,NA,TRBJ1-1,TGTGCCAGCAGTCCACTCATAGAGAACACTGAAGCTTTCTTT,CASSPLIENTEAFF
TRBV6-2/TRBV6-3,NA,NA,TRBJ2-4,TGTGCCAGCAGTTACTCGGCGGTAGCCAAAAACATTCAGTACTTC,CASSYSAVAKNIQYF
TRBV5-5,NA,NA,TRBJ2-7,TGTGCCAGCAGCGTCAGCGGGTACGAGCAGTACTTC,CASSVSGYEQYF
TRBV19,few,NA,TRBJ2-3,TGTGCCAGTAGTGAGGGACGGCTAATCACAGATACGCAGTATTTT,CASSEGRLITDTQYF
TRBV6-1,few,NA,TRBJ2-5,TGTGCCGCTGGGGAGACCCAGTACTTC,CAAGETQYF
TRBV7-6,few,NA,TRBJ2-2,TGTGCCAGCGCTACGGTGGCCGGGGAGCTGTTTTTT,CASATVAGELFF
TRBV28,few,NA,TRBJ1-1,TGTGCCAGCAATAGGGGGGGCAGGAACACTGAAGCTTTCTTT,CASNRGGRNTEAFF
TRBV9,NA,NA,TRBJ1-1,TGTGCCAGCAGCCCGACCGGCGACACTGAAGCTTTCTTT,CASSPTGDTEAFF
TRBV27,few,TRBD1,TRBJ1-2,TGTGCCAGCAGTCCCCGGACAGGGGGAAGCTATGGCTACACCTTC,CASSPRTGGSYGYTF
TRBV6-1,NA,TRBD1,TRBJ2-5,TGTGCCAGCAGTGACTCTTCGGACAGGGAGGAGACCCAGTATTTC,CASSDSSDREETQYF
TRBV27,few,TRBD1,TRBJ2-6,TGTGCCAGCAGACCGGGACAGGGCCTCTCTGGGGCCAACGTCCTGACTTTC,CASRPGQGLSGANVLTF
TRBV18,NA,NA,TRBJ1-1,TGTGCCAGCTCACCCGACCTAAACACTGAAGCTTTCTTT,CASSPDLNTEAFF